These T cell receptor beta chains were read from a single sample in a study of cytomegalovirus exposure and HLA in healthy donors. The protocol was immunoSEQ multiplex PCR, while the TCRdb copy is restricted to in-frame clones and leaves out a portion. The sample has about 98,000 clones, about two thirds seen once. Sequences were obtained from PBMCs. The receptors originated from a man in his fifties or sixties in good health and CMV-seronegative. Each CDR3 is given with its conserved first and last residue. D genes are given only for firm matches. Clone size is given for some rows only: seen once, a few or many times, or a class if the clone is expanded.

CDR3nt: TGCGCCAGCAGCTTGGAAGGCAGTGGAGCCTACGAGCAGTACTTC; CDR3aa: CASSLEGSGAYEQYF; j_gene: TRBJ2-7; abundance: .; d_gene: .; v_gene: TRBV5-1
CDR3nt: TGTGCCAGCAGCTTTGAATGGGACAGAACGGGGGAGCAGTACTTC; CDR3aa: CASSFEWDRTGEQYF; j_gene: TRBJ2-7; abundance: once; d_gene: TRBD1; v_gene: TRBV5-4
CDR3nt: TGTGCCAGCAGCCGGCGACTGGATCACGCGGGTGGCTACACCTTC; CDR3aa: CASSRRLDHAGGYTF; j_gene: TRBJ1-2; abundance: few; d_gene: .; v_gene: TRBV7-9
CDR3nt: TGTGCCAGCACTAGCCTACTCTCCTACGAGCAGTACTTC; CDR3aa: CASTSLLSYEQYF; j_gene: TRBJ2-7; abundance: few; d_gene: .; v_gene: TRBV5-6
CDR3nt: TGTGCCAGCAGTTACACCGGACAGCACTACACCTTC; CDR3aa: CASSYTGQHYTF; j_gene: TRBJ1-2; abundance: .; d_gene: .; v_gene: TRBV6-5
CDR3nt: TGTGCCGCAAGGACAGGGGACACCGGGGAGCTGTTTTTT; CDR3aa: CAARTGDTGELFF; j_gene: TRBJ2-2; abundance: few; d_gene: TRBD1; v_gene: TRBV6-1
CDR3nt: TGTGCCAGCAGCTCCTGGTACGGGACTCAAGAGACCCAGTACTTC; CDR3aa: CASSSWYGTQETQYF; j_gene: TRBJ2-5; abundance: few; d_gene: .; v_gene: TRBV7-2
CDR3nt: TGTGCCAGTAGTCGACAGGCCTATGGCTACACCTTC; CDR3aa: CASSRQAYGYTF; j_gene: TRBJ1-2; abundance: few; d_gene: .; v_gene: TRBV19
CDR3nt: TGTGCCAGCAGCCAAGAGGTTTTAGCGGGAGGGTTGGGGGAGCTGTTTTTT; CDR3aa: CASSQEVLAGGLGELFF; j_gene: TRBJ2-2; abundance: .; d_gene: TRBD2; v_gene: TRBV4-2
CDR3nt: TGTGCCAGCAGGAGACAGGGGGCAAACTATGGCTACACCTTC; CDR3aa: CASRRQGANYGYTF; j_gene: TRBJ1-2; abundance: .; d_gene: TRBD1; v_gene: TRBV6-5
CDR3nt: TGTGCCAGCAGTCGGATTCGGGGCGAGCAGTACTTC; CDR3aa: CASSRIRGEQYF; j_gene: TRBJ2-7; abundance: .; d_gene: .; v_gene: TRBV6-5
CDR3nt: TGTGCCAGCAGCGGATTATCGGGGGAGACCCAGTACTTC; CDR3aa: CASSGLSGETQYF; j_gene: TRBJ2-5; abundance: .; d_gene: .; v_gene: TRBV5-4
CDR3nt: TGTGCCAGCAGCTTTATGGCCGGACAGTCTAATGAAAAACTGTTTTTT; CDR3aa: CASSFMAGQSNEKLFF; j_gene: TRBJ1-4; abundance: .; d_gene: .; v_gene: TRBV5-6
CDR3nt: TGCGCCAGCAGCTTGCGCTGGACAGGGGGCAACGAGCAGTACTTC; CDR3aa: CASSLRWTGGNEQYF; j_gene: TRBJ2-7; abundance: .; d_gene: TRBD1; v_gene: TRBV5-1
CDR3nt: TGTGCCAGCAGCTCGACGACAGGTTCCTACAATGAGCAGTTCTTC; CDR3aa: CASSSTTGSYNEQFF; j_gene: TRBJ2-1; abundance: few; d_gene: .; v_gene: TRBV5-4
CDR3nt: TGTGCCATCAGTGACAGGGTGGAAAGAGAGACCCAGTACTTC; CDR3aa: CAISDRVERETQYF; j_gene: TRBJ2-5; abundance: .; d_gene: .; v_gene: TRBV10-3
CDR3nt: TGTGCCAGCAGCCCTCGAAGCACCTACAATGAGCAGTTCTTC; CDR3aa: CASSPRSTYNEQFF; j_gene: TRBJ2-1; abundance: .; d_gene: .; v_gene: TRBV27
CDR3nt: TGCGCCAGCAGAATAGAGGGGGCAGGCACTGAAGCTTTCTTT; CDR3aa: CASRIEGAGTEAFF; j_gene: TRBJ1-1; abundance: .; d_gene: TRBD1; v_gene: TRBV5-1
CDR3nt: TGTGCCAGCAGCTTGGACAGGGGTGGTACTGAAGCTTTCTTT; CDR3aa: CASSLDRGGTEAFF; j_gene: TRBJ1-1; abundance: once; d_gene: TRBD1; v_gene: TRBV7-9
CDR3nt: TGTGCCAGCAGCTTGGGACAGTGGACTGAAGCTTTCTTT; CDR3aa: CASSLGQWTEAFF; j_gene: TRBJ1-1; abundance: .; d_gene: .; v_gene: TRBV5-5
CDR3nt: TGTGCCAGCAGTTTATGGCAGGCAACCTACAATGAGCAGTTCTTC; CDR3aa: CASSLWQATYNEQFF; j_gene: TRBJ2-1; abundance: .; d_gene: .; v_gene: TRBV28
CDR3nt: TGTGCCAGCAGTTTAAGCACCCGGACACTGGGAGGCTACGAGCAGTACTTC; CDR3aa: CASSLSTRTLGGYEQYF; j_gene: TRBJ2-7; abundance: .; d_gene: .; v_gene: TRBV28
CDR3nt: TGTGCCTGGAGTGTAGGGGCTAGCGGCGAGCAGTACTTC; CDR3aa: CAWSVGASGEQYF; j_gene: TRBJ2-7; abundance: few; d_gene: TRBD2; v_gene: TRBV30
CDR3nt: TGTGCCAGCAGCCTCCTGACAGGGCATGAAGCTTTCTTT; CDR3aa: CASSLLTGHEAFF; j_gene: TRBJ1-1; abundance: .; d_gene: TRBD1; v_gene: TRBV7-9
CDR3nt: TGTGCCAGCAGCTCAGATCCTGGACAGGGGGAAGAAAAACTGTTTTTT; CDR3aa: CASSSDPGQGEEKLFF; j_gene: TRBJ1-4; abundance: .; d_gene: TRBD1; v_gene: TRBV7-9
CDR3nt: TGTGCCAGCAGCCCCTTCTTCGCCGGCCAAGAGACCCAGTACTTC; CDR3aa: CASSPFFAGQETQYF; j_gene: TRBJ2-5; abundance: few; d_gene: .; v_gene: TRBV14
CDR3nt: TGCGCCAGCAGTGACAGGGCCGCCTACGAGCAGTACTTC; CDR3aa: CASSDRAAYEQYF; j_gene: TRBJ2-7; abundance: .; d_gene: .; v_gene: TRBV10-1
CDR3nt: TGTGCCACCAGCTCCCGGACAGGGAGGCCCCCTCGAGATACGCAGTATTTT; CDR3aa: CATSSRTGRPPRDTQYF; j_gene: TRBJ2-3; abundance: .; d_gene: TRBD1; v_gene: TRBV15
CDR3nt: TGCGCCAGCAGCCTACGACAGGGCCTCGGCTACACCTTC; CDR3aa: CASSLRQGLGYTF; j_gene: TRBJ1-2; abundance: .; d_gene: TRBD1; v_gene: TRBV5-1
CDR3nt: TGCGCCAGCAGCCAGGCCGGGACTAGCGGGAGGGCCACAGATACGCAGTATTTT; CDR3aa: CASSQAGTSGRATDTQYF; j_gene: TRBJ2-3; abundance: .; d_gene: TRBD2; v_gene: TRBV4-1
CDR3nt: TGTGCCAGCAGTTACTCGGGTAGCGGGTCCTACGAGCAGTACTTC; CDR3aa: CASSYSGSGSYEQYF; j_gene: TRBJ2-7; abundance: .; d_gene: TRBD2; v_gene: TRBV6-5
CDR3nt: TGCGCCAGCAGCTTAGGACAGGGGACTACCTACGAGCAGTACTTC; CDR3aa: CASSLGQGTTYEQYF; j_gene: TRBJ2-7; abundance: few; d_gene: TRBD1; v_gene: TRBV5-1
CDR3nt: TGTGCCAGCAGTGAAGGCAGGTTACACAATGAGCAGTTCTTC; CDR3aa: CASSEGRLHNEQFF; j_gene: TRBJ2-1; abundance: .; d_gene: .; v_gene: TRBV2
CDR3nt: TGTGCCAGTAGTATAGCGACAGGCCCCAAAGAGACCCAGTACTTC; CDR3aa: CASSIATGPKETQYF; j_gene: TRBJ2-5; abundance: few; d_gene: .; v_gene: TRBV19
CDR3nt: TGTGCCAGCAGCCATCGACAGGGGGCGGGCACCGGGGAGCTGTTTTTT; CDR3aa: CASSHRQGAGTGELFF; j_gene: TRBJ2-2; abundance: .; d_gene: TRBD1; v_gene: TRBV7-9
CDR3nt: TGTGCCTGGAGCCTTAGTTCCTACGAGCAGTACTTC; CDR3aa: CAWSLSSYEQYF; j_gene: TRBJ2-7; abundance: .; d_gene: .; v_gene: TRBV30
CDR3nt: TGTTCCAGCAGCTTAGACAGGGGCCGTAACACTGAAGCTTTCTTT; CDR3aa: CSSSLDRGRNTEAFF; j_gene: TRBJ1-1; abundance: .; d_gene: TRBD1; v_gene: TRBV7-9
CDR3nt: TGTGCCAGCAGCCCCTGGACAAATAATCAGCCCCAGCATTTT; CDR3aa: CASSPWTNNQPQHF; j_gene: TRBJ1-5; abundance: .; d_gene: .; v_gene: TRBV6-6
CDR3nt: TGTGCCAGCAGTTTATTGGGACAGGGTCTCTACGAGCAGTACTTC; CDR3aa: CASSLLGQGLYEQYF; j_gene: TRBJ2-7; abundance: .; d_gene: TRBD1; v_gene: TRBV28
CDR3nt: TGTGCCAGCAGCTCCCTGCTTAGCTCTGGAAACACCATATATTTT; CDR3aa: CASSSLLSSGNTIYF; j_gene: TRBJ1-3; abundance: .; d_gene: .; v_gene: TRBV7-9
CDR3nt: TGTGCCAGCCCCACGTGGGAGGGCGCTAATGAAAAACTGTTTTTT; CDR3aa: CASPTWEGANEKLFF; j_gene: TRBJ1-4; abundance: .; d_gene: .; v_gene: TRBV27
CDR3nt: TGCAGCGCGGACAGGGCGGGAGATACGCAGTATTTT; CDR3aa: CSADRAGDTQYF; j_gene: TRBJ2-3; abundance: .; d_gene: TRBD1; v_gene: TRBV29-1
CDR3nt: TGTGCCAGCTCACCGACAGAAGATACGCAGTATTTT; CDR3aa: CASSPTEDTQYF; j_gene: TRBJ2-3; abundance: .; d_gene: .; v_gene: TRBV18
CDR3nt: TGTGCCAGCACCGCCCCCGGGCCCCGCGGAGGTGGTGAGCAGTTCTTC; CDR3aa: CASTAPGPRGGGEQFF; j_gene: TRBJ2-1; abundance: .; d_gene: .; v_gene: TRBV27
CDR3nt: TGTGCCAGCAGCCAAGAGCGGTTCTTAGATACGCAGTATTTT; CDR3aa: CASSQERFLDTQYF; j_gene: TRBJ2-3; abundance: .; d_gene: .; v_gene: TRBV4-2
CDR3nt: TGTGCCACAGGGGACAGCTCGGTCGAGCAGTACTTC; CDR3aa: CATGDSSVEQYF; j_gene: TRBJ2-7; abundance: .; d_gene: TRBD1; v_gene: TRBV10-3
CDR3nt: TGTGCCAGCAGCCTCCGGGACAGCACTAAAGCTTTCTTT; CDR3aa: CASSLRDSTKAFF; j_gene: TRBJ1-1; abundance: .; d_gene: TRBD1; v_gene: TRBV11-1
CDR3nt: TGTTCCAGCAGCCCCTCTTACGATTGGGGGCGCGGGGAGACCCAGTACTTC; CDR3aa: CSSSPSYDWGRGETQYF; j_gene: TRBJ2-5; abundance: .; d_gene: .; v_gene: TRBV7-9